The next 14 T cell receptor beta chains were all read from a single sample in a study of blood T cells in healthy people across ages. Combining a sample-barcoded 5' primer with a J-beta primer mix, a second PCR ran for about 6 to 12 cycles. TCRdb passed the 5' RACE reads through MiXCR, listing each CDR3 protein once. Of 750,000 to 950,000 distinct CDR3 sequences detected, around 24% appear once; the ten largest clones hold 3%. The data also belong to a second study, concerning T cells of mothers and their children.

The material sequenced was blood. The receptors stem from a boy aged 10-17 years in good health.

The CDR3 coding sequence is TGCAGTGCTCACCGGGAGGTTGTAGGCACTGAAGCTTTCTTT. Translation gives CSAHREVVGTEAFF. V is TRBV20-1 and J is TRBJ1-1, with unresolved D. Trimming cost V 5 bases and J 4 bases, with 17 bases left between them. Per the germline V gene, CDR1 is DFQATT and CDR2 is SNEGSKA (reference sequence). The CDR3 extends over 14 amino acids.

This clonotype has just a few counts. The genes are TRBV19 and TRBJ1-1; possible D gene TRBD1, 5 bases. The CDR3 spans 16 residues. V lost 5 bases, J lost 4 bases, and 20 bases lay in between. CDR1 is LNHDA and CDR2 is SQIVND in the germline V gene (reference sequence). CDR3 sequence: CASSPRDVPRGTEAFF. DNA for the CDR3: TGTGCCAGTAGTCCGCGGGACGTTCCACGCGGCACTGAAGCTTTCTTT. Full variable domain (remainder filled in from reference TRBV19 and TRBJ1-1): DGGITQSPKYLFRKEGQNVTLSCEQNLNHDAMYWYRQDPGQGLRLIYYSQIVNDFQKGDIAEGYSVSREKKESFPLTVTSAQKNPTAFYLCASSPRDVPRGTEAFFGQGTRLTVV.

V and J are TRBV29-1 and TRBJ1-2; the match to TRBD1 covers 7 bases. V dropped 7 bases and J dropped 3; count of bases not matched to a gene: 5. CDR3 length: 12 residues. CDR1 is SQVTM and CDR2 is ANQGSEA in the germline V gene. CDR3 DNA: TGCAGCGCGCGACAGGGCGACTATGGCTACACCTTC. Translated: CSARQGDYGYTF.

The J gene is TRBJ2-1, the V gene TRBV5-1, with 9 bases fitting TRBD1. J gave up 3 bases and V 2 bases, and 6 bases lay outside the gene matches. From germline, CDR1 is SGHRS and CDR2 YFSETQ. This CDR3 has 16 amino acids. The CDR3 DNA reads TGCGCCAGCAGCTTTTCTGGACAGGGGTACTACAATGAGCAGTTCTTC. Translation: CASSFSGQGYYNEQFF.

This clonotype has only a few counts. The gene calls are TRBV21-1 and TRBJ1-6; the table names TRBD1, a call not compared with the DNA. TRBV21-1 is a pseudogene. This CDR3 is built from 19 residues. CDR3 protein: CASSKDMSGGGLYNSPLHF. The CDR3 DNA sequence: TGTGCCAGCAGCAAAGATATGTCCGGCGGAGGCCTCTATAATTCACCCCTCCACTTT.

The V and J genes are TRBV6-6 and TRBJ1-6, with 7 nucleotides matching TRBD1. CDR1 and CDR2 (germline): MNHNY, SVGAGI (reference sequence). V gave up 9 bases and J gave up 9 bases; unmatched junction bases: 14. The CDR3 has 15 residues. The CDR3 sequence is CASEKGASGSSPLHF. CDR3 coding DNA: TGTGCCAGTGAGAAGGGGGCGTCTGGCAGTTCACCCCTCCACTTT.

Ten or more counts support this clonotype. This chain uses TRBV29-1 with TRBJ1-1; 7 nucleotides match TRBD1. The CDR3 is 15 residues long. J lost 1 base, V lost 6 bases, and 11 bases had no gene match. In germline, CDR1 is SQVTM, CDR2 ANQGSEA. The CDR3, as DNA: TGCAGCGTGCCAACATCAGGGGGTAGGAACACTGAAGCTTTCTTT. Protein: CSVPTSGGRNTEAFF.

DNA of the CDR3: TGTGCCAGCAGTGTCGAGGTGTACGAGCAGTACTTC. Translation: CASSVEVYEQYF. The J gene is TRBJ2-7, the V gene TRBV2; D is ambiguous. V lost 4 bases to trimming and J lost 4 bases, with 8 bases between them. Germline V gene lookup returns CDR1 SNHLY and CDR2 FYNNEI. This CDR3 has 12 residues.

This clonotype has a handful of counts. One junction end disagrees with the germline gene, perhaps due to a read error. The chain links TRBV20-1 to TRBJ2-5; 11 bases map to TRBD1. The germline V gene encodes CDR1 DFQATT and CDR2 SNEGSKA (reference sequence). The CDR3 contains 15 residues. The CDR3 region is CSAHSGQGALGAEFF. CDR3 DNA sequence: TGCAGTGCTCATTCTGGACAGGGGGCGCTTGGGGCAGAGTTCTTC.

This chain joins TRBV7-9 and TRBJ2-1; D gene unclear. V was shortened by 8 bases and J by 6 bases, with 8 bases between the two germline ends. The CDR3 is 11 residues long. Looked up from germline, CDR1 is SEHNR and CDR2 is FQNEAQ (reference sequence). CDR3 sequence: CASGRSNEQFF. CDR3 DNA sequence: TGTGCCAGCGGCAGGAGCAATGAGCAGTTCTTC.

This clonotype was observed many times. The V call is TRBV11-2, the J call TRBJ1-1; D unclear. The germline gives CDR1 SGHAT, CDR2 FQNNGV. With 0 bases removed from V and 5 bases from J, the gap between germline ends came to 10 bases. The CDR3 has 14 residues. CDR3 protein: CASSLDLGRTEAFF. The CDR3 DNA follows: TGTGCCAGCAGCTTAGATCTGGGGAGGACTGAAGCTTTCTTT.

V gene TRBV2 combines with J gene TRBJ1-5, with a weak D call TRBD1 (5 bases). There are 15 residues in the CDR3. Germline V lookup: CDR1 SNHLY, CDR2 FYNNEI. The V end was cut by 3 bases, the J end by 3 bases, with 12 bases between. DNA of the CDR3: TGTGCCAGCAGTGATCTGGGGGAGGCCAATCAGCCCCAGCATTTT. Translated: CASSDLGEANQPQHF.

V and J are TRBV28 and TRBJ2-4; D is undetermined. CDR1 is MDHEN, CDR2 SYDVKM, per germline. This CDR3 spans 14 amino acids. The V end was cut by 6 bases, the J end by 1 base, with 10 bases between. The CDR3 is CASRKIGAKNIQYF. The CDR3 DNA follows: TGTGCCAGCAGGAAAATAGGGGCCAAAAACATTCAGTACTTC. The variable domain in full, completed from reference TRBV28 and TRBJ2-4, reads DVKVTQSSRYLVKRTGEKVFLECVQDMDHENMFWYRQDPGLGLRLIYFSYDVKMKEKGDIPEGYSVSREKKERFSLILESASTNQTSMYLCASRKIGAKNIQYFGAGTRLSVL.

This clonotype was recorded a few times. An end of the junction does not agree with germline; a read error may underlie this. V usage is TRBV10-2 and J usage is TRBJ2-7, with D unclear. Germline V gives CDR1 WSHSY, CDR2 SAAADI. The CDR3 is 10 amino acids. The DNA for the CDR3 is TGCGCCAGCAGGTCCTACGAGCGGTACTTC. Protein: CASRSYERYF.